These 10 T cell receptor beta chains were sequenced from one sample in a study of T cell clonotyping in hematopoietic cell transplantation. The method was immunoSEQ multiplex PCR; TCRdb's version includes in-frame clones alone and lacks a portion of them. In the table there are tens of thousands of clones, almost 97% of which are singletons. The time point is: recipient sample about 28 days before transplant, after cytoreduction. The sequenced sample was peripheral blood mononuclear cells, obtained before stem cell transplant. The receptors stem from a woman aged 45-65 years with acute myeloid leukemia. Some clones in this sample may be carry-over from other donors' samples.

The chain carries TRBV4-1 and TRBJ2-3, with 10 bases identical to TRBD2. V lost 1 base and J lost 0; bases outside the gene matches: 1. The CDR3 runs to 16 residues. Germline V gives CDR1 MGHRA, CDR2 YSYEKL. The CDR3 nucleotides are TGCGCCAGCAGCCAAGCTAGCGGGAGTAGCACAGATACGCAGTATTTT. Translated: CASSQASGSSTDTQYF.

This chain links TRBV6-1 with TRBJ2-1; 7 nucleotides line up with TRBD1. The CDR3 extends over 13 amino acids. CDR1 and CDR2 from the germline V gene are MNHNS and SASEGT. V lost 8 bases to trimming and J lost 10 bases; unmatched junction nucleotides: 11. CDR3 sequence reads: CASRRDSLREQFF. For the CDR3, the DNA is TGTGCCAGCCGCCGGGACAGTTTAAGAGAGCAGTTCTTC.

CDR3 loop: CASSVGSQPRESNTIYF. In nucleotides, the CDR3 is TGTGCCAGCAGCGTAGGGTCCCAACCTCGAGAATCCAACACCATATATTTT. This sequence joins TRBV9 and TRBJ1-3; no clear D. V lost 0 bases and J 7 bases, leaving 20 bases between the germline ends. Germline V gene sequence: CDR1 SGDLS, CDR2 YYNGEE. The CDR3 is 17 amino acids.

CDR3 in amino acids: CASSYKETQYF. CDR3 in DNA: TGCGCCAGCAGCTACAAAGAGACCCAGTACTTC. The J gene is TRBJ2-5, the V gene TRBV5-1; D remains unclear. The ends were cut back, 3 bases at V and 3 bases at J, with 3 bases in the middle. The germline V gene encodes CDR1 SGHRS and CDR2 YFSETQ. CDR3 size: 11 residues.

The chain links TRBV6-6 to TRBJ1-5; maybe TRBD1 (6 bases). The CDR3 contains 14 residues. Germline CDR1 and CDR2: MNHNY and SVGAGI (reference sequence). V was pared by 7 bases and J by 2 bases, with 12 bases between. CDR3 DNA: TGTGCCAGCACGTATTGGACAGGCAATCAGCCCCAGCATTTT. As protein: CASTYWTGNQPQHF.

This chain links TRBV19 with TRBJ1-5; D is unresolved. Trimming removed 6 bases from V and 1 base from J, with 13 bases in between. The CDR3 sequence is 15 residues long. CDR1 and CDR2 from the germline V gene are LNHDA and SQIVND (reference sequence). In nucleotides, the CDR3 is TGTGCCAGTAGAATGGTCGGCAAGAGCAATCAGCCCCAGCATTTT. Its translation: CASRMVGKSNQPQHF.

In its sample, this clone was seen once. The gene calls are TRBV2 and TRBJ2-1; TRBD1 matches at 9 bases. The J segment lost 9 bases and the V segment lost 7 bases, leaving 7 bases of the junction unmatched. The CDR3 totals 13 residues. The germline CDR1 and CDR2 sequences are SNHLY and FYNNEI. The CDR3 nucleotides are TGTGCCAGCACTCCGGACAGGGGAGCTGAGCAGTTCTTC. This translates into CASTPDRGAEQFF.

The V and J genes are TRBV2 and TRBJ2-2; TRBD1 or TRBD2 may be the D gene (5 bases each). The V gene lost 8 bases and the J gene lost 3 bases, with 10 bases spanning the gap. This CDR3 is 13 amino acids long. Germline V gives CDR1 SNHLY, CDR2 FYNNEI. The CDR3 spells CASDWGHTGELFF. The DNA of the CDR3 is TGTGCCAGCGATTGGGGACACACCGGGGAGCTGTTTTTT.

This chain uses TRBV18 with TRBJ1-5; possibly TRBD1 for D (6 bases). V lost 3 bases to trimming and J lost 0 bases, with 12 bases between them. The CDR3 consists of 16 residues. The germline gives CDR1 KGHSH, CDR2 LQKENI. The CDR3 DNA is TGTGCCAGCTCACCTGACACAGGGTATAGCAATCAGCCCCAGCATTTT. It translates to CASSPDTGYSNQPQHF. The entire variable domain, with the rest obtained from reference TRBV18 and TRBJ1-5, is as follows: NAGVMQNPRHLVRRRGQEARLRCSPMKGHSHVYWYRQLPEEGLKFMVYLQKENIIDESGMPKERFSAEFPKEGPSILRIQQVVRGDSAAYFCASSPDTGYSNQPQHFGDGTRLSIL.

This clone was observed a single time. The chain carries TRBV18 and TRBJ1-1; D is unresolved. Looked up from germline, CDR1 is KGHSH and CDR2 is LQKENI. The CDR3 is made up of 13 amino acids. V shed 5 bases and J shed 2 bases, with 9 bases lying between them. The CDR3 is CASSDERNTEAFF. Here the CDR3 DNA reads TGTGCCAGCTCAGACGAACGAAACACTGAAGCTTTCTTT.